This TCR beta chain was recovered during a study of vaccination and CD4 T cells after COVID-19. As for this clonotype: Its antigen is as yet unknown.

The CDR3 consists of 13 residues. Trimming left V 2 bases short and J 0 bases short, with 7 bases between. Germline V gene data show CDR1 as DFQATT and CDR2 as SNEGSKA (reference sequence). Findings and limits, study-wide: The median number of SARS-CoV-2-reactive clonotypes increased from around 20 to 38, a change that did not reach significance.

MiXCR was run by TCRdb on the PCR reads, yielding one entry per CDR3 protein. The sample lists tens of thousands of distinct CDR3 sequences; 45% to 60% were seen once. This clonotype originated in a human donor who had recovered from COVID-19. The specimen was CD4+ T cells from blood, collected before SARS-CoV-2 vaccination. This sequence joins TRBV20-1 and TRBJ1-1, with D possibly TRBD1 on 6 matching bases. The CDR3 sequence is CSARWGLNTEAFF. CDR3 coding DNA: TGCAGTGCTAGATGGGGGCTGAACACTGAAGCTTTCTTT.